This TCR beta chain was identified during a study of breast tumors, draining lymph nodes, adjacent tissues. Study-wide points: Tumor TCR diversity was below lymph nodes but above nontumor tissue. Tumor and nontumor repertoires were significantly more similar in luminal-like than in basal-like breast cancer. Most tumor T cells seemingly derive from lymph node, then expand in tumor. Data only fit, rather than demonstrated, lymph node origin of most tumor T cells.

The CDR3 consists of 16 residues. V was pared by 6 bases and J by 3 bases, with 10 bases of the junction left unmatched. Germline CDR1 and CDR2: MNHNS and SASEGT. This clonotype was found many times. What it binds is not known. TCRdb reanalysed the multiplex PCR reads using MiXCR and keeps one entry per CDR3 protein. This table holds about 230,000 distinct CDR3 sequences, about 30% found once. Axillary draining lymph nodes of breast cancer patients supplied the node samples. The chain employs TRBV6-1 and TRBJ2-2; 7 bases line up with TRBD1. The TCR was taken from a female donor with breast cancer. Some clones in this sample may be carry-over from other donors' samples. Specimen: axillary lymph node tissue. CDR3 in DNA: TGTGCCAGCAGGTACCTGGGACAGAGCTACACCGGGGAGCTGTTTTTT. It codes for CASRYLGQSYTGELFF.